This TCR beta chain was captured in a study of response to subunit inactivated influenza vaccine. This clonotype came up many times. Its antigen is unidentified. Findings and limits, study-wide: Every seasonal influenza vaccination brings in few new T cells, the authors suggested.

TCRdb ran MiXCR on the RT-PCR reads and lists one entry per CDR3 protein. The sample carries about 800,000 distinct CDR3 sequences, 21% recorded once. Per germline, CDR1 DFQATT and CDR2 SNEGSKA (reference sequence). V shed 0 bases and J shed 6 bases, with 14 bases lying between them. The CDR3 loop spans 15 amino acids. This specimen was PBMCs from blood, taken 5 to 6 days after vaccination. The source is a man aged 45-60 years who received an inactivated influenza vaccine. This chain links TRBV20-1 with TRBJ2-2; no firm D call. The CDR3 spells CSARDPSNLSGELFF. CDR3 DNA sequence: TGCAGTGCTAGAGATCCTTCTAACCTTTCCGGGGAGCTGTTTTTT.